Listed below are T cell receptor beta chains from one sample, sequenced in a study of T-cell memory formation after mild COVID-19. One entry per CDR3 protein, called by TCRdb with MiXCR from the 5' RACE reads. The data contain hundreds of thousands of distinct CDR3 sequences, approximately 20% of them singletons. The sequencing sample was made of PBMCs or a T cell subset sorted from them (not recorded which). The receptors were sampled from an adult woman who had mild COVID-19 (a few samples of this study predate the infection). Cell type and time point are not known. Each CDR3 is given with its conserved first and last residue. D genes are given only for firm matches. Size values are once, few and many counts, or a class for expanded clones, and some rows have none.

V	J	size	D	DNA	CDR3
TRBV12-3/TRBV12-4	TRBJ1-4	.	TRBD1	TGTGCCAGCAGTTACTCAGGGGGCGCTGATGAAAAACTGTTTTTT	CASSYSGGADEKLFF
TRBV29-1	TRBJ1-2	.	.	TGCAGCGTTGAAGATGAAACGTATGGCTACACCTTC	CSVEDETYGYTF
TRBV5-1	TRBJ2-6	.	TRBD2	TGCGCCAGCGCGGGGGACGGTTTCGGTTCTGGGGCCAACGTCCTGACTTTC	CASAGDGFGSGANVLTF
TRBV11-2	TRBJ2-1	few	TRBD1	TGTGCCAGCAGCTCAAGGCGGACAGGGGGCGCCGGCAATGAGCAGTTCTTC	CASSSRRTGGAGNEQFF
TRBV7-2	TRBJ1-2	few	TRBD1	TGTGTCAGCAGCTTAGGGACAGGGTCCTATGGCTACACCTTC	CVSSLGTGSYGYTF
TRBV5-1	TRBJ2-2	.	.	TGCGCCAGCAGCTTGAAGGGCCCCACCGGGGAGCTGTTTTTT	CASSLKGPTGELFF
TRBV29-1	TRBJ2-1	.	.	TGCAGCGTTGAGATTCTTGGTGTCTACAATGAGCAGTTCTTC	CSVEILGVYNEQFF
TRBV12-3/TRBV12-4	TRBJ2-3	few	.	TGTGCCAGCAGTTTCCCCAGGGGGGACATAGGTACGCAGTATTTT	CASSFPRGDIGTQYF
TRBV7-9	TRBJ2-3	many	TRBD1	TGTGCCAGCAGCCCGCATCGGACAGGGCCAAGCACAGATACGCAGTATTTT	CASSPHRTGPSTDTQYF
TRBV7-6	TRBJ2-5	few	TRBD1	TGTGCCAGCAGTGGACAGGGTCGAGAGACCCAGTACTTC	CASSGQGRETQYF
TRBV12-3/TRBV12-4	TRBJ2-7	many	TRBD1	TGTGCCAGCAGTTTAATGGGACAGGTTTTGCACGAGCAGTACTTC	CASSLMGQVLHEQYF
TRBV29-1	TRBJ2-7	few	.	TGCAGCGTAACCGGGACAGGAGTCGTAGCGGGCTGGAACGAGCAGTACTTC	CSVTGTGVVAGWNEQYF
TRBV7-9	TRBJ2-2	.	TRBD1	TGTGCCAGCAGCCCCGGAGTTAAAGGGGGCAAGAGAACCGGGGAGCTGTTTTTT	CASSPGVKGGKRTGELFF
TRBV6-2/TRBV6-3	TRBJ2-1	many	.	TGTGCCAGCACCCAACGAAGAAGCGCGAGCTCCTACAATGAGCAGTTCTTC	CASTQRRSASSYNEQFF
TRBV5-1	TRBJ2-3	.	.	TGCGCCAGCAGCTTGTCCCGCACAGATACGCAGTATTTT	CASSLSRTDTQYF
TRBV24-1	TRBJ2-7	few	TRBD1	TGTGCCACCAGTGACTCCGGGACAGAACATACCTACGAGCAGTACTTC	CATSDSGTEHTYEQYF
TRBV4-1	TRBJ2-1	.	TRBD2	TGCGCCAGCAGCCAAGGTCGAGCGGGGGGGTACAATGAGCAGTTCTTC	CASSQGRAGGYNEQFF